The 29 T cell receptor beta chains in this list originate from one sample, sequenced in a study of CD8 T cells in Susac syndrome. About 0.45 to 1 ug RNA was reverse transcribed with random hexamers. TCRdb re-analysed the immunoSEQ multiplex PCR reads in MiXCR, keeping a single row per CDR3 protein. Of 150,000 to 200,000 distinct CDR3 sequences in the sample, over 75% are singletons; the top ten hold around 0.079%. What was sequenced was CD4+ T cells from PBMCs. The receptors were sampled from a human donor with Susac syndrome.

This sequence joins TRBV14 and TRBJ1-2; D is ambiguous. V lost 0 bases and J 2 bases, leaving 10 bases between the germline ends. CDR1 SGHDN and CDR2 FVKESK come from the germline V gene. CDR3 length: 15 residues. CDR3 sequence: CASSQDAGVNYGYTF. CDR3 nucleotides: TGTGCCAGCAGCCAAGACGCAGGAGTAAACTATGGCTACACCTTC.

This clonotype came up once. The chain joins TRBV7-2 to TRBJ1-3, with D possibly matching TRBD1 (6 bases). Germline V gene sequence: CDR1 SGHTA, CDR2 FQGNSA. V was cut by 5 bases and J by 2 bases, with 13 bases left in between. The CDR3 totals 15 residues. As DNA, the CDR3 is TGTGCCAGCAGCCTACAGGGAGGAACTGGAAACACCATATATTTT. It specifies CASSLQGGTGNTIYF.

V and J are TRBV3-1 and TRBJ1-1, with D hard to call. The CDR3 contains 12 residues. Trimming removed 1 base at V and 5 bases at J, with 5 bases between. The germline CDR1 and CDR2 sequences are LGHDT and YNNKEL (reference sequence). The CDR3 region has the DNA TGTGCCAGCAGCCAAGCGGGGACTGAAGCTTTCTTT. Its protein is CASSQAGTEAFF.

The chain links TRBV11-2 to TRBJ1-2; D unresolved. Germline CDR1 is SGHAT and CDR2 is FQNNGV. The CDR3 sequence is 13 residues long. The V end was cut by 1 base, the J end by 8 bases, with 11 bases between. The CDR3 nucleotides read TGTGCCAGCAGCTTAGTAAGGACGGGGGGCTACACCTTC. This codes for CASSLVRTGGYTF.

This sequence joins TRBV10-3 and TRBJ2-5, with a tentative D call TRBD2 (6 bases). Germline V gene lookup returns CDR1 ENHRY and CDR2 SYGVKD. V lost 3 bases and J lost 4, with 12 bases in between. The CDR3 contains 14 residues. CDR3 nucleotides: TGTGCCATCAGTGAACGGGGGATGTCAGAGACCCAGTACTTC. This codes for CAISERGMSETQYF.

This sequence joins TRBV6-5 and TRBJ2-7, with 8 nucleotides matching TRBD1. With V trimmed by 6 bases and J by 3 bases, 10 bases remained unmatched. Per the germline V gene, CDR1 is MNHEY and CDR2 is SVGAGI. CDR3 length equals 15 residues. The CDR3 nucleotides are TGTGCCAGCAGACCACCCGGGACAGGAAGCTACGAGCAGTACTTC. It encodes CASRPPGTGSYEQYF.

J is TRBJ2-3 and V is TRBV5-6; 11 nucleotides match TRBD2. Germline values: CDR1 SGHDT, CDR2 YYEEEE. The CDR3 extends over 17 amino acids. The junction had 7 bases not matched to a gene; V was cut back by 0 bases and J by 4 bases. DNA of the CDR3: TGTGCCAGCAGCTTGGCTCTAGCGGGGGGCAGTGCAGATACGCAGTATTTT. It encodes CASSLALAGGSADTQYF.

This chain connects TRBV6-1 to TRBJ2-1; 7 bases map to TRBD2. V shed 6 bases, J shed 9 bases, and the junction held 11 bases outside the gene matches. Germline assignment: CDR1 MNHNS and CDR2 SASEGT. The length of the CDR3 is 14 residues. The CDR3 DNA follows: TGTGCCAGCAGATCCCAGCGGGGTAGGAGTGAGCAGTTCTTC. This sequence encodes CASRSQRGRSEQFF.

The J gene is TRBJ2-7, the V gene TRBV27; 9 bases line up with TRBD1. CDR3 length equals 16 residues. Germline V gene sequence: CDR1 MNHEY, CDR2 SMNVEV (reference sequence). The junction had 11 bases not matched to a gene; V was cut back by 5 bases and J by 3 bases. The CDR3 is CASSPPGWDRDYEQYF. CDR3 nucleotide sequence: TGTGCCAGCAGTCCGCCGGGTTGGGACAGGGACTACGAGCAGTACTTC.

The gene calls are TRBV7-2 and TRBJ2-7; 10 bases match TRBD1. Germline CDR1 reads SGHTA; CDR2 reads FQGNSA. V was pared by 3 bases and J by 3 bases, with 5 bases of the junction left unmatched. The CDR3 length is 15 residues. CDR3 sequence reads: CASSFGQGGFYEQYF. The CDR3 DNA is TGTGCCAGCAGCTTCGGACAGGGGGGATTCTACGAGCAGTACTTC.

This clonotype was found a few times. This chain links TRBV2 with TRBJ1-4, with TRBD1 as a possible D gene (6 bases). The CDR3 totals 14 residues. CDR1 and CDR2 from the germline V gene are SNHLY and FYNNEI. The germline V and J ends were trimmed by 5 bases and 8 bases, with 15 bases remaining between them. CDR3 sequence (DNA): TGTGCCAGCAGTTCGGGGCAGGGGAGGGAAAAACTGTTTTTT. Its protein is CASSSGQGREKLFF.

The chain links TRBV6-1 to TRBJ2-7, with 9 bases identical to TRBD1. Trimming at V came to 1 base and at J to 0 bases, leaving 4 bases not matched to a gene. CDR3 size: 16 residues. Germline V gene sequence: CDR1 MNHNS, CDR2 SASEGT. CDR3 sequence reads: CASSEGGQGYSYEQYF. The CDR3 region has the DNA TGTGCCAGCAGTGAAGGGGGACAGGGCTACTCCTACGAGCAGTACTTC.

The chain recombines TRBV28 with TRBJ2-1; 12 bases line up with TRBD2. Trimming cost V 5 bases and J 8 bases; bases outside gene matches: 10. This CDR3 spans 16 amino acids. Germline V gives CDR1 MDHEN, CDR2 SYDVKM. CDR3 region: CASSEMTSGRVYEQFF. The CDR3 DNA reads TGTGCCAGCAGTGAAATGACTAGCGGGAGAGTCTATGAGCAGTTCTTC.

This chain uses TRBV20-1 with TRBJ2-3; D unclear. Trimming stripped 1 base from V and 4 bases from J, with 12 bases between. The CDR3 runs 14 residues. Germline V lookup: CDR1 DFQATT, CDR2 SNEGSKA (reference sequence). Here the CDR3 DNA reads TGCAGTGCTAGAGTAAGCATATTCGCAGATACGCAGTATTTT. It specifies CSARVSIFADTQYF.

The chain uses TRBV5-4 and TRBJ2-1; 8 positions match TRBD2. Trimming removed 3 bases from V and 8 bases from J; junction bases left unmatched: 13. There are 16 residues in the CDR3. Germline-derived CDR1 and CDR2 are SGHNT and YYREEE (reference sequence). The CDR3 region is CASSSYVGGAFDEQFF. CDR3 sequence (DNA): TGTGCCAGCAGCTCCTATGTCGGGGGGGCGTTCGATGAGCAGTTCTTC.

The V call is TRBV20-1, the J call TRBJ2-1; 7 bases map to TRBD1. V lost 3 bases to trimming and J lost 0 bases; unmatched junction nucleotides: 8. Germline V gene data show CDR1 as DFQATT and CDR2 as SNEGSKA (reference sequence). CDR3 length: 16 residues. The CDR3 DNA follows: TGCAGTGCTAGTACTTTGGGACAGAACTCCTACAATGAGCAGTTCTTC. It yields the protein CSASTLGQNSYNEQFF.

This clonotype was recorded once. The rearrangement links TRBV28 to TRBJ2-3, with D uncertain. The V and J ends lost 3 bases and 0 bases respectively, with 10 bases between them. Germline CDR1 MDHEN, CDR2 SYDVKM. The CDR3 length is 15 residues. The CDR3, as DNA: TGTGCCAGCAGTTTTCCAAAGACGAGCACAGATACGCAGTATTTT. Translating it yields CASSFPKTSTDTQYF.

In regard to this clonotype: An end of the junction differs from the germline gene, which may be a read error. V is TRBV9 and J is TRBJ2-7, with no clear D. Per germline, CDR1 SGDLS and CDR2 YYNGEE. The CDR3 length is 14 residues. The CDR3 region has the DNA TGTGCCAGCATCGTAGGGAACGAGAACTACGAGCAGTACTTC. As protein: CASIVGNENYEQYF.

The gene calls are TRBV6-6 and TRBJ2-2, with D unclear. The V gene lost 6 bases and the J gene lost 7 bases, with 15 bases spanning the gap. The CDR3 runs to 14 residues. Germline V gene sequence: CDR1 MNHNY, CDR2 SVGAGI (reference sequence). The CDR3 loop is CASRSPENSGELFF. CDR3 sequence (DNA): TGTGCCAGCAGGTCACCGGAGAATAGCGGGGAGCTGTTTTTT.

CDR3 region: CASSPMTGITEAFF. The CDR3, as DNA: TGTGCCAGCTCACCAATGACAGGGATCACTGAAGCTTTCTTT. The V call is TRBV18, the J call TRBJ1-1; 7 nucleotides match TRBD1. This CDR3 has 14 residues. The germline CDR1 and CDR2 sequences are KGHSH and LQKENI. V lost 2 bases and J lost 4; bases outside the gene matches: 4.

The genes are TRBV3-1 and TRBJ1-5, with unresolved D. CDR1 and CDR2 from the germline V gene are LGHDT and YNNKEL (reference sequence). The CDR3 contains 13 residues. Trimming pared 3 bases from V and 5 bases from J, leaving 8 bases between. CDR3 residues: CASSQTLDQPQHF. CDR3 bases: TGTGCCAGCAGCCAGACGCTTGATCAGCCCCAGCATTTT. The full variable domain, its missing parts supplied by reference TRBV3-1 and TRBJ1-5, is DTAVSQTPKYLVTQMGNDKSIKCEQNLGHDTMYWYKQDSKKFLKIMFSYNNKELIINETVPNRFSPKSPDKAHLNLHINSLELGDSAVYFCASSQTLDQPQHFGDGTRLSIL.

The V and J genes are TRBV6-5 and TRBJ1-2; 9 bases map to TRBD1. This CDR3 is 15 amino acids long. J lost 4 bases, V lost 2 bases, and 5 bases had no gene match. Germline assignment: CDR1 MNHEY and CDR2 SVGAGI. The CDR3 reads CASSYTGGVVYGYTF. CDR3 sequence (DNA): TGTGCCAGCAGTTACACAGGGGGCGTCGTCTATGGCTACACCTTC.

This rearrangement joins TRBV2 to TRBJ1-5, with D perhaps matching TRBD1 (5 bases). Germline values: CDR1 SNHLY, CDR2 FYNNEI. Trimming stripped 4 bases from V and 4 bases from J, with 11 bases between. The CDR3 is 14 amino acids. CDR3 in amino acids: CASSGDSHNQPQHF. The CDR3 coding sequence is TGTGCCAGCAGTGGCGACAGCCATAATCAGCCCCAGCATTTT.

V is TRBV10-3 and J is TRBJ2-1; D gene uncertain. V was pared by 7 bases and J by 0 bases, with 7 bases between. Germline values: CDR1 ENHRY, CDR2 SYGVKD. There are 13 residues in the CDR3. The CDR3 sequence: CAITLGSYNEQFF. DNA for the CDR3: TGTGCCATCACCCTAGGCTCCTACAATGAGCAGTTCTTC.

The rearrangement links TRBV6-4 to TRBJ2-7; D gene ambiguous. Trimming left V 5 bases short and J 6 bases short, with 20 bases between. In germline, CDR1 is MRHNA, CDR2 SNTAGT. The CDR3 spans 15 residues. CDR3 DNA: TGTGCCAGCAGTTCGTCGGGTAAGTCGAACTGCGAGCAGTACTTC. Its translation is CASSSSGKSNCEQYF.

The chain has TRBV6-1 and TRBJ1-5; the D is unclear. Germline values: CDR1 MNHNS, CDR2 SASEGT. The ends were cut back, 3 bases at V and 5 bases at J, with 5 bases in the middle. The CDR3 has 12 amino acids. CDR3 amino acids: CASSEGYQPQHF. CDR3 DNA sequence: TGTGCCAGCAGTGAGGGGTATCAGCCCCAGCATTTT.

The chain couples TRBV7-2 to TRBJ2-5, with D hard to call. Germline CDR1 is SGHTA and CDR2 is FQGNSA. Deletions cut 1 base from V and 4 bases from J, with 13 bases between. CDR3 length: 15 amino acids. The CDR3 nucleotides are TGTGCCAGCAGCTTAGGTTCTGGGTTGCTAGAGACCCAGTACTTC. Residues: CASSLGSGLLETQYF. Filled out from reference TRBV7-2 and TRBJ2-5, the complete variable domain reads GAGVSQSPSNKVTEKGKDVELRCDPISGHTALYWYRQSLGQGLEFLIYFQGNSAPDKSGLPSDRFSAERTGGSVSTLTIQRTQQEDSAVYLCASSLGSGLLETQYFGPGTRLLVL.

The chain joins TRBV12-3 or TRBV12-4 to TRBJ1-1; D perhaps matches TRBD1 (5 bases). This CDR3 has 14 residues. V was trimmed by 7 bases and J by 0 bases, leaving 12 bases between them. The CDR3 DNA follows: TGTGCCAGCATCAAGACAGACATGAACACTGAAGCTTTCTTT. Protein product: CASIKTDMNTEAFF.

CDR3 bases: TGTGCCTGGAGTTCCCGGACAGTAACAGGCGGCTACACCTTC. Translated, it gives CAWSSRTVTGGYTF. V is TRBV30 and J is TRBJ1-2, with D tentatively TRBD1 (6 bases). V lost 2 bases and J 8 bases, leaving 18 bases between the germline ends. CDR1 and CDR2 from the germline V gene are GTSNPN and SVGIG (reference sequence). This CDR3 contains 14 residues.